The TCR beta chain under discussion was sequenced for a study of blood T cell repertoires in COVID-19. Study-wide context: Samples taken during acute and convalescent COVID-19 were collected in the United States, Italy and Spain.

CDR1 is SGHTA, CDR2 FQGTGA, per germline. The CDR3 consists of 16 residues. With V trimmed by 2 bases and J by 4 bases, 8 bases remained unmatched. Sequencing was performed with immunoSEQ multiplex PCR; in TCRdb, only in-frame clones are kept and a portion is missing. The data show 200,000 to 250,000 clones, 80% seen once. The chain links TRBV7-3 to TRBJ2-3; TRBD2 matches 8 bases. This clonotype was sampled from a man under 40 with acute COVID-19. Sequenced sample: PBMCs or T cells enriched from blood (not recorded which). CDR3 sequence reads: CASSLHPGGSADTQYF. DNA of the CDR3: TGTGCCAGCAGCTTACATCCGGGGGGGTCAGCAGATACGCAGTATTTT.